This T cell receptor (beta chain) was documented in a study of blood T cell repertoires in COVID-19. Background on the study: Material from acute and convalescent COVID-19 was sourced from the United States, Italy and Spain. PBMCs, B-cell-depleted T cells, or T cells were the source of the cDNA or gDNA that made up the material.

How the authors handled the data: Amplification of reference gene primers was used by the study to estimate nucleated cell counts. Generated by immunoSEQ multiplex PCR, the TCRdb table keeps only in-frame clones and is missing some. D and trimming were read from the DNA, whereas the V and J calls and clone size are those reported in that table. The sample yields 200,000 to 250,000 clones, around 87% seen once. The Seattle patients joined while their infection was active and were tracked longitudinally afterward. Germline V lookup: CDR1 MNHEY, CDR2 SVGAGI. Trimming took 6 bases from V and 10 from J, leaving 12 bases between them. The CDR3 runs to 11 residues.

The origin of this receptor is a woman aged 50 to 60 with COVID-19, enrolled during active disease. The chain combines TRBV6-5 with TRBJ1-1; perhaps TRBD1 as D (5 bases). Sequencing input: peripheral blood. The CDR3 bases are TGTGCCAGCAGCGCTAGCGGGGGAGCTTTCTTT. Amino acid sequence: CASSASGGAFF.